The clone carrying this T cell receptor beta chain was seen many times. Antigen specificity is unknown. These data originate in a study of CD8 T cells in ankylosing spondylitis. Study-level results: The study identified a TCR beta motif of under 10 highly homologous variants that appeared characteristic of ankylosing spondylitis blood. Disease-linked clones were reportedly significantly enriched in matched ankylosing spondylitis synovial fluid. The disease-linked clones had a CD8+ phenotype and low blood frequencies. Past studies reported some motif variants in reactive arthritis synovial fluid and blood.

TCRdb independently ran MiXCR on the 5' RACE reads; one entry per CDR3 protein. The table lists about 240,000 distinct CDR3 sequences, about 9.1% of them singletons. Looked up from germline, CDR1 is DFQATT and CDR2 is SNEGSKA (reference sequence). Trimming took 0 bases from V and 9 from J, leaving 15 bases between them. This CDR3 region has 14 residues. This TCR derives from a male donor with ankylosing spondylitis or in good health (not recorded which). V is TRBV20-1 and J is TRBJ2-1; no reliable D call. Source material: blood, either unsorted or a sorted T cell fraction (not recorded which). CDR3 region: CSARDPLGIGEQFF. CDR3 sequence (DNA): TGCAGTGCTAGAGACCCCCTAGGGATCGGTGAGCAGTTCTTC.